The 17 T cell receptor beta chains given below trace back to one sample, sequenced in a study of OX40 agonist ivuxolimab in advanced cancers. TCRdb's copy holds only in-frame clones and misses some; the assay was immunoSEQ multiplex PCR. The repertoire holds some 98,000 clones, about 79% seen once, with roughly 1.5% in the top ten. Sample: CD4+ or CD8+ T cells sorted from blood, taken in a trial of the OX40 agonist ivuxolimab. Source of these receptors: an adult with an advanced solid tumor such as melanoma, head and neck, liver or kidney cancer.

The chain joins TRBV12-5 to TRBJ1-3; no reliable D call. This CDR3 region has 15 residues. Trimming removed 1 base from V and 3 bases from J, with 10 bases in between. Germline V gene sequence: CDR1 LGHNT, CDR2 FRNRAP. In DNA form, the CDR3 reads TGTGCTAGTGGTTTGGGGAGGGCTCTTGGAAACACCATATATTTT. Residues: CASGLGRALGNTIYF.

The chain joins TRBV11-2 to TRBJ2-4, with unresolved D. This CDR3 comprises 14 residues. V was clipped by 4 bases and J by 0 bases, with 7 bases between them. Per the germline V gene, CDR1 is SGHAT and CDR2 is FQNNGV. In nucleotides, the CDR3 is TGTGCCAGCAGCTACAACTTAGCCAAAAACATTCAGTACTTC. Translated: CASSYNLAKNIQYF.

The genes are TRBV30 and TRBJ2-4; 8 bases line up with TRBD2. The CDR3 contains 15 residues. J was trimmed by 7 bases and V by 4 bases; bases with no gene match: 12. Per germline, CDR1 GTSNPN and CDR2 SVGIG (reference sequence). Here the CDR3 DNA reads TGTGCCTGGAACAATCGGGGAGCGGGAGTGAACATTCAGTACTTC. This translates into CAWNNRGAGVNIQYF.

This clone showed up just a few times. CDR3 loop: CAPREEGDDSNQPQHF. The CDR3 DNA reads TGTGCTCCCCGGGAGGAGGGTGACGATAGCAATCAGCCCCAGCATTTT. V gene TRBV12-5 combines with J gene TRBJ1-5; D remains ambiguous. This CDR3 is built from 16 residues. Trimming stripped 11 bases from V and 0 bases from J, with 20 bases between. Germline CDR1 reads LGHNT; CDR2 reads FRNRAP.

As concerns this clone: At the DNA level, this CDR3 is encoded by other sequences in the same sample as well. The chain recombines TRBV30 with TRBJ2-7; possibly TRBD1 or TRBD2 for D (7 bases each). Per the germline V gene, CDR1 is GTSNPN and CDR2 is SVGIG (reference sequence). The CDR3 runs to 16 residues. V lost 0 bases and J 6 bases, leaving 21 bases between the germline ends. CDR3 in DNA: TGTGCCTGGAGTGTACGGGGGCGGGGGACAGTATCCGAGCAGTACTTC. Translated, it gives CAWSVRGRGTVSEQYF.

The J gene is TRBJ1-3, the V gene TRBV5-1, with D perhaps TRBD1 (6 bases). The CDR3 contains 15 residues. Trimming took 2 bases from V and 0 from J, leaving 9 bases between them. The V gene's germline CDR1 is SGHRS and CDR2 YFSETQ. The CDR3 loop is CASSLQGSSGNTIYF. The CDR3, as DNA: TGCGCCAGCAGCTTACAGGGAAGCTCTGGAAACACCATATATTTT.

This clone was found once. The V gene is TRBV4-2, the J gene TRBJ1-4; D call uncertain. The CDR3 consists of 15 residues. Germline CDR1 is LGHNA and CDR2 is YNFKEQ. V dropped 4 bases and J dropped 8 bases, with 17 bases sitting between them. The CDR3 protein is CASSPQGLFGEKLFF. Here the CDR3 DNA reads TGTGCCAGCAGCCCGCAAGGCCTTTTTGGCGAAAAACTGTTTTTT.

CDR3 sequence reads: CASSFLTGGYGYTF. DNA of the CDR3: TGTGCCAGCAGCTTCCTGACAGGGGGGTATGGCTACACCTTC. The chain carries TRBV5-6 and TRBJ1-2; TRBD1 matches 9 bases. Losses at the gene ends were 2 bases for V and 5 bases for J; bases not matched to a gene: 4. The CDR3 spans 14 residues. Germline loops: CDR1 SGHDT, CDR2 YYEEEE.

The rearrangement joins TRBV27 to TRBJ2-5; 12 bases map to TRBD2. The CDR3 has 15 amino acids. Germline V CDR1 and CDR2: MNHEY, SMNVEV (reference sequence). The V gene end was trimmed by 7 bases and the J gene end by 5 bases; junction bases not matched to a gene: 8. CDR3 nucleotide sequence: TGTGCCAGCAAGGAGGATGGGACTAGCGGGGAGACCCAGTACTTC. It yields the protein CASKEDGTSGETQYF.

The V call is TRBV7-9, the J call TRBJ1-2; the D gene is possibly TRBD1 (5 bases). The CDR3 runs to 13 residues. Trimming removed 5 bases from V and 2 bases from J, with 9 bases in between. Germline V gene data show CDR1 as SEHNR and CDR2 as FQNEAQ (reference sequence). The CDR3 is CASSDRDNYGYTF. The CDR3 DNA is TGTGCCAGCAGCGACCGGGACAACTATGGCTACACCTTC.

The rearrangement uses TRBV14 and TRBJ1-2; D gene ambiguous. The CDR3 extends over 13 amino acids. CDR1 and CDR2 from the germline V gene are SGHDN and FVKESK. V was shortened by 0 bases and J by 10 bases, with 12 bases between the two germline ends. CDR3 loop: CASSQDFGSPYTF. The CDR3 DNA sequence: TGTGCCAGCAGCCAAGATTTCGGGTCCCCCTACACCTTC.

The V gene is TRBV7-9, the J gene TRBJ1-2; no clear D gene. The CDR3 contains 15 residues. Germline V gives CDR1 SEHNR, CDR2 FQNEAQ (reference sequence). The V end lost 2 bases, the J end lost 0 bases, and 10 bases lay between the germline ends. CDR3 sequence (DNA): TGTGCCAGCAGCTTAACGGGTCGGGCTAACTATGGCTACACCTTC. Translating gives CASSLTGRANYGYTF. Based on the CDR3 plus reference TRBV7-9 and TRBJ1-2, the full variable domain is DTGVSQNPRHKITKRGQNVTFRCDPISEHNRLYWYRQTLGQGPEFLTYFQNEAQLEKSRLLSDRFSAERPKGSFSTLEIQRTEQGDSAMYLCASSLTGRANYGYTFGSGTRLTVV.

The chain uses TRBV14 and TRBJ1-4; 9 nucleotides match TRBD1. Per germline, CDR1 SGHDN and CDR2 FVKESK. This CDR3 is 15 amino acids long. V lost 4 bases to trimming and J lost 8 bases; unmatched junction nucleotides: 8. This CDR3 is CASSLLGQGREKLFF. The DNA for the CDR3 is TGTGCCAGCAGCCTCCTGGGACAGGGCAGGGAAAAACTGTTTTTT.

The V and J genes are TRBV5-6 and TRBJ2-5, with 13 bases identical to TRBD2. Germline CDR1 SGHDT, CDR2 YYEEEE. After removal of 4 bases from V and 0 bases from J, the junction contained 9 bases not matched to a gene. This CDR3 contains 18 residues. CDR3 nucleotide sequence: TGTGCCAGCAGCACAGGACTAGCGGGGGACCAGTACCAAGAGACCCAGTACTTC. It encodes CASSTGLAGDQYQETQYF.

The V gene is TRBV20-1, the J gene TRBJ2-2, with a weak D call TRBD1 (6 bases). Germline CDR1 is DFQATT and CDR2 is SNEGSKA (reference sequence). The CDR3 consists of 11 residues. The V and J ends lost 5 bases and 13 bases respectively, with 14 bases between them. The CDR3 region has the DNA TGCAGTGCTCAACAGGGTAGGATGCTGTTTTTT. Its protein is CSAQQGRMLFF.

This sequence joins TRBV18 and TRBJ2-5; possibly TRBD1 for D (5 bases). V was trimmed by 0 bases and J by 4 bases, leaving 9 bases between them. This CDR3 has 14 residues. Per the germline V gene, CDR1 is KGHSH and CDR2 is LQKENI. CDR3 sequence reads: CASSPPTVGETQYF. DNA for the CDR3: TGTGCCAGCTCACCACCGACAGTGGGAGAGACCCAGTACTTC.

V and J are TRBV7-3 and TRBJ2-3; 9 bases map to TRBD1. The V segment lost 5 bases and the J segment 0 bases; nucleotides outside the gene matches: 6. The CDR3 is made up of 16 amino acids. CDR1 is SGHTA and CDR2 is FQGTGA in the germline V gene. CDR3 protein: CASSARQGGSTDTQYF. The CDR3 DNA is TGTGCCAGCAGCGCCCGACAGGGGGGTAGCACAGATACGCAGTATTTT.